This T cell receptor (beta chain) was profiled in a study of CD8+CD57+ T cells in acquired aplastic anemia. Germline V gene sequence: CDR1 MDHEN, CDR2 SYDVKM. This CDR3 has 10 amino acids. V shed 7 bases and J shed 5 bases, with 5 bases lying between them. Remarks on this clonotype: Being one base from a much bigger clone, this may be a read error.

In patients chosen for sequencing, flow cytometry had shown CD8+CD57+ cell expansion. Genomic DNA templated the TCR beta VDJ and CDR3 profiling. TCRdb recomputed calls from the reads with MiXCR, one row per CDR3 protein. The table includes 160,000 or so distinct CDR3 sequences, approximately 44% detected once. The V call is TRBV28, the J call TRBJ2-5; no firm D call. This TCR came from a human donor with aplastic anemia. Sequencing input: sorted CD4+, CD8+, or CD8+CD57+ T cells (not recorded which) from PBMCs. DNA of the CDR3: TGTGCCAGCAAGAGTGAGACCCAGTACTTC. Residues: CASKSETQYF.